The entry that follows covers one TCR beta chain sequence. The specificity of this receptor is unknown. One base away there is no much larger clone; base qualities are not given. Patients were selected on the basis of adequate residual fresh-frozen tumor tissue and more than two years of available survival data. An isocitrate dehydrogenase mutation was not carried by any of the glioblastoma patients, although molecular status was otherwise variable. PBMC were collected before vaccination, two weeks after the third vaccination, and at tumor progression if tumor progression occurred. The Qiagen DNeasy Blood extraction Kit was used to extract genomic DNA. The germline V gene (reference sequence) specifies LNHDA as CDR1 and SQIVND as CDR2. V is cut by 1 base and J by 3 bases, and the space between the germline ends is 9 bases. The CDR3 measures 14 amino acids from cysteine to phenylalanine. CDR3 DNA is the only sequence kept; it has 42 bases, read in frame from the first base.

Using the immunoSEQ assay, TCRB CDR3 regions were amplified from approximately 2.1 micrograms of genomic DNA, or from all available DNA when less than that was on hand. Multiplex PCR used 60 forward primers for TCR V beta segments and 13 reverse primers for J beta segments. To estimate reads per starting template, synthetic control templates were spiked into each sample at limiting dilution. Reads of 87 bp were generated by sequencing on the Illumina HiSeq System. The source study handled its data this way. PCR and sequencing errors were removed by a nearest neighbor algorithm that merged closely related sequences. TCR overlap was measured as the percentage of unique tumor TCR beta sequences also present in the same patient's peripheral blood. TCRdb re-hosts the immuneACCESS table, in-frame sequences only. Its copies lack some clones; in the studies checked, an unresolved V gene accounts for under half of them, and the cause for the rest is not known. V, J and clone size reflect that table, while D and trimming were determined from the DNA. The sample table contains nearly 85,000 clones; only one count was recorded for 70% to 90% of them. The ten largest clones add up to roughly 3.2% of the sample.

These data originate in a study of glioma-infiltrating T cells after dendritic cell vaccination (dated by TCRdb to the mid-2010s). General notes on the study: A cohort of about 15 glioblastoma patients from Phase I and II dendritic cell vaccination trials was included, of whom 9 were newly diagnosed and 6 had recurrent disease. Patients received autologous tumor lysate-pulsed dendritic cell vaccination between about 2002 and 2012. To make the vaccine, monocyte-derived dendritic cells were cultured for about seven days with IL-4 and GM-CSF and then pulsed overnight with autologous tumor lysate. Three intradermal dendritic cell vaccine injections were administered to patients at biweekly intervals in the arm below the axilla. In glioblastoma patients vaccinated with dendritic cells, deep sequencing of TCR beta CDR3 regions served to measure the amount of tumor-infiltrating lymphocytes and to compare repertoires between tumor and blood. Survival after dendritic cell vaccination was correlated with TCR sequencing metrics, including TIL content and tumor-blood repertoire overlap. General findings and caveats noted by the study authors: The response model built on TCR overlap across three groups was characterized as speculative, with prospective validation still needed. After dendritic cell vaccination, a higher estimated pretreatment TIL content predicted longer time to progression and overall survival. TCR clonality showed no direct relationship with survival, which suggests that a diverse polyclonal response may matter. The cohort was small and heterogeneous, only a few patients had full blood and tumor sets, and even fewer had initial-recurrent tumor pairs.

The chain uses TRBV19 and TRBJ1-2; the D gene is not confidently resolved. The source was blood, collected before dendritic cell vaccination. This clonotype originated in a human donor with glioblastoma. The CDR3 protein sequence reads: CASSIASGDYGYTF. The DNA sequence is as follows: TGTGCCAGTAGTATAGCGAGCGGAGACTATGGCTACACCTTC.